The 14 T cell receptor beta chains presented below share a single source sample, sequenced in a study of spatial heterogeneity in lung cancer. Time point given: sample taken at primary tumor resection. TCRdb redid the calling of the 5' RACE reads with MiXCR, one entry per CDR3 protein. There are approximately 40,000 distinct CDR3 sequences in the sample; roughly 15% occur only once, and 56% lies in the top ten. This material consisted of PBMCs, taken at surgery. All receptors derive from a male donor with early-stage non-small cell lung cancer.

This clonotype was seen repeatedly, ten times or more. The V gene is TRBV11-2, the J gene TRBJ1-1; D gene ambiguous. This CDR3 region has 15 residues. The germline V and J ends were trimmed by 1 base and 3 bases, with 12 bases remaining between them. Germline V lookup: CDR1 SGHAT, CDR2 FQNNGV. The CDR3: CASSLGTGIDTEAFF. The CDR3 nucleotides read TGTGCCAGCAGCTTAGGCACGGGGATCGACACTGAAGCTTTCTTT.

This clonotype was counted at least ten times. The rearrangement uses TRBV4-1 and TRBJ2-3; D remains ambiguous. Per the germline V gene, CDR1 is MGHRA and CDR2 is YSYEKL. This CDR3 is built from 15 residues. V dropped 1 base and J dropped 0 bases, with 8 bases sitting between them. The chain's CDR3 is CASSQVWGSTDTQYF. The CDR3 region has the DNA TGCGCCAGCAGCCAAGTATGGGGTAGCACAGATACGCAGTATTTT.

This clonotype was counted between two and nine times. The V gene is TRBV28, the J gene TRBJ1-4; a possible D gene is TRBD1 (5 bases). Germline V gene sequence: CDR1 MDHEN, CDR2 SYDVKM. This CDR3 is built from 15 residues. V was shortened by 2 bases and J by 1 base, with 8 bases between the two germline ends. The CDR3 loop reads CASSLVGGTNEKLFF. The DNA for the CDR3 is TGTGCCAGCAGTTTAGTGGGGGGAACTAATGAAAAACTGTTTTTT.

This clonotype has only a few counts. The chain carries TRBV10-3 and TRBJ2-3; D is tentatively TRBD1 or TRBD2 (6 bases each). The V and J ends lost 6 bases and 6 bases respectively, with 22 bases between them. Germline V gives CDR1 ENHRY, CDR2 SYGVKD. The CDR3 length is 16 residues. The CDR3 bases are TGTGCCATCAGACCCTTACTAGATACGGGGGCGGATACGCAGTATTTT. Its protein is CAIRPLLDTGADTQYF.

In the case of this clonotype: A clone one base away is much larger, so this may be a read error. The genes are TRBV9 and TRBJ2-5, with 9 bases matching TRBD2. Per the germline V gene, CDR1 is SGDLS and CDR2 is YYNGEE. The CDR3 sequence is 16 residues long. In nucleotides, the CDR3 is TGTGCCAGCGGCGTAGGTAGCGGGAGCTTAGGGGAGACCCAGTACTTC. Translated, it gives CASGVGSGSLGETQYF.

As concerns this clonotype: A much larger clone differs from this one at a single base, so this may be a read error. The rearrangement links TRBV28 to TRBJ2-1, with a weak D call TRBD1 (5 bases). Trimming stripped 7 bases from V and 6 bases from J, with 19 bases between. The CDR3 runs to 15 residues. In germline, CDR1 is MDHEN, CDR2 SYDVKM. CDR3 protein: CASTPWAGSFNEQFF. The DNA for the CDR3 is TGTGCCAGCACCCCTTGGGCAGGGTCGTTCAATGAGCAGTTCTTC.

The CDR3 spells CASSNLAGAENEQFF. DNA of the CDR3: TGTGCCAGCAGCAACCTAGCGGGAGCTGAGAATGAGCAGTTCTTC. The rearrangement links TRBV7-3 to TRBJ2-1, with TRBD2 matching 10 bases. Germline assignment: CDR1 SGHTA and CDR2 FQGTGA. The CDR3 extends over 15 amino acids. Trimming removed 5 bases from V and 7 bases from J; junction bases left unmatched: 8.

The chain recombines TRBV11-2 with TRBJ2-1, with D possibly TRBD2 on 6 matching bases. The ends were cut back, 1 base at V and 6 bases at J, with 16 bases in the middle. From germline, CDR1 is SGHAT and CDR2 FQNNGV. The CDR3 runs to 16 residues. As DNA, the CDR3 is TGTGCCAGCAGCTTAGTGCGGGGTTTTCCCTTCAATGAGCAGTTCTTC. This encodes CASSLVRGFPFNEQFF. The full variable domain, its missing parts supplied by reference TRBV11-2 and TRBJ2-1, is EAGVAQSPRYKIIEKRQSVAFWCNPISGHATLYWYQQILGQGPKLLIQFQNNGVVDDSQLPKDRFSAERLKGVDSTLKIQPAKLEDSAVYLCASSLVRGFPFNEQFFGPGTRLTVL.

This clonotype was observed at least ten times. This chain links TRBV20-1 with TRBJ2-2; 7 positions match TRBD2. The CDR3 length is 15 residues. The V segment lost 3 bases and the J segment 0 bases; nucleotides outside the gene matches: 4. Germline V gene lookup returns CDR1 DFQATT and CDR2 SNEGSKA (reference sequence). The CDR3 region has the DNA TGCAGTGCTAGGGCCGGGAGGTCGAACACCGGGGAGCTGTTTTTT. Its protein product is CSARAGRSNTGELFF.

This clonotype occurred a few times. The chain carries TRBV7-9 and TRBJ1-2; 7 bases agree with TRBD1. With 5 bases clipped from V and 2 bases from J, the junction kept 5 bases outside the gene matches. Germline V gives CDR1 SEHNR, CDR2 FQNEAQ (reference sequence). The CDR3 contains 14 residues. The chain's CDR3 is CASSRDSLNYGYTF. CDR3 DNA: TGTGCCAGCAGCCGGGACAGCCTAAACTATGGCTACACCTTC.

This clonotype has just a few counts. The CDR3 nucleotides read TGTGCCAGTAGGCCGGGAGCGTCCACCGGGGAGCTGTTTTTT. Its translation is CASRPGASTGELFF. The chain combines TRBV19 with TRBJ2-2, with TRBD2 as a possible D gene (6 bases). Germline V gives CDR1 LNHDA, CDR2 SQIVND (reference sequence). The germline V and J ends were trimmed by 6 bases and 4 bases, with 12 bases remaining between them. The CDR3 runs 14 residues.

The chain joins TRBV7-9 to TRBJ2-7; D unclear. There are 17 residues in the CDR3. Germline CDR1 reads SEHNR; CDR2 reads FQNEAQ (reference sequence). V was clipped by 4 bases and J by 0 bases, with 19 bases between them. The CDR3 loop reads CASSSSSSTSLSYEQYF. The CDR3 DNA sequence: TGTGCCAGCAGCTCCAGTTCATCGACGTCCCTCTCCTACGAGCAGTACTTC.

This clonotype has more than one count but fewer than ten. The chain uses TRBV20-1 and TRBJ1-2, with 9 bases fitting TRBD1. The trim removed 6 bases at V and 2 bases at J, leaving 1 base unmatched. The length of the CDR3 is 12 residues. The germline gives CDR1 DFQATT, CDR2 SNEGSKA (reference sequence). The CDR3 region is CSAGTGNYGYTF. The CDR3 region has the DNA TGCAGTGCCGGGACAGGGAACTATGGCTACACCTTC.

This clonotype was seen at least ten times. The chain is built from TRBV5-5 and TRBJ1-3, with D perhaps matching TRBD1 (5 bases). Germline assignment: CDR1 SGHKS and CDR2 YYEKEE (reference sequence). Trimming left V 4 bases short and J 3 bases short, with 11 bases between. The CDR3 runs 14 residues. The CDR3 nucleotides read TGTGCCAGCAGCCTGCAGGGTAATGGAAACACCATATATTTT. It specifies CASSLQGNGNTIYF.